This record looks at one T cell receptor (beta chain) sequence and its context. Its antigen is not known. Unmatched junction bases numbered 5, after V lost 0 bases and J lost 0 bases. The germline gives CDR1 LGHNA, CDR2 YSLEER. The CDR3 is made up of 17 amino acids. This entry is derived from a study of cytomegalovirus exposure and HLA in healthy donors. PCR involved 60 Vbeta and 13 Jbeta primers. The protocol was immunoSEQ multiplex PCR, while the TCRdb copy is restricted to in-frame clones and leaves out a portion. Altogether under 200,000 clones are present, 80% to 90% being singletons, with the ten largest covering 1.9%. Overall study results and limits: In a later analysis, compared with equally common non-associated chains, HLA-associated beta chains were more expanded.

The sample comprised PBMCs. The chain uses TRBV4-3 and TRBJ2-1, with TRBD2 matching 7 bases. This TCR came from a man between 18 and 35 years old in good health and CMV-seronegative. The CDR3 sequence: CASSQDRGGSSYNEQFF. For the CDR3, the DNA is TGCGCCAGCAGCCAAGATCGGGGCGGGAGCTCCTACAATGAGCAGTTCTTC.